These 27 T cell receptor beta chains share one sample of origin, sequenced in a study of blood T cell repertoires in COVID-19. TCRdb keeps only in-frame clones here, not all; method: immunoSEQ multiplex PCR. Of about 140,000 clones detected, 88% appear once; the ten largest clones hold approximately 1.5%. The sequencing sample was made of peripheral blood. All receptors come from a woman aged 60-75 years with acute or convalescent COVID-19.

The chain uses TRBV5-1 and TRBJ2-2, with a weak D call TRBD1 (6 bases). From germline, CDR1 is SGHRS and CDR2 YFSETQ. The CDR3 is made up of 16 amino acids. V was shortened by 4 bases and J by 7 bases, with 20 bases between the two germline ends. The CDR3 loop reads CASSPAGDLPGGELFF. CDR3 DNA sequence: TGCGCCAGCAGCCCGGCAGGGGACCTGCCTGGCGGGGAGCTGTTTTTT.

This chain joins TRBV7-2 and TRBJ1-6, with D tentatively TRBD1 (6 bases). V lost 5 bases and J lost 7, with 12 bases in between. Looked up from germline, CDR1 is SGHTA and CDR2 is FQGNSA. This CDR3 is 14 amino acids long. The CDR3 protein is CASSAGTKNSPLHF. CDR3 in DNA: TGTGCCAGCAGCGCCGGGACAAAAAATTCACCCCTCCACTTT. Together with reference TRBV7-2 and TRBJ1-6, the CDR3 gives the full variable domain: GAGVSQSPSNKVTEKGKDVELRCDPISGHTALYWYRQSLGQGLEFLIYFQGNSAPDKSGLPSDRFSAERTGGSVSTLTIQRTQQEDSAVYLCASSAGTKNSPLHFGNGTRLTVT.

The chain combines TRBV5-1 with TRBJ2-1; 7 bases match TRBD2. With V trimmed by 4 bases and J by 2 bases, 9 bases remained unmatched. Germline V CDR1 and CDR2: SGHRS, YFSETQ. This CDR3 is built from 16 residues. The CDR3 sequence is CASSLMTSNPYNEQFF. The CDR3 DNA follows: TGCGCCAGCAGCCTGATGACTAGCAACCCCTACAATGAGCAGTTCTTC. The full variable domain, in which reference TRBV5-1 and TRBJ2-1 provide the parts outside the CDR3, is KAGVTQTPRYLIKTRGQQVTLSCSPISGHRSVSWYQQTPGQGLQFLFEYFSETQRNKGNFPGRFSGRQFSNSRSEMNVSTLELGDSALYLCASSLMTSNPYNEQFFGPGTRLTVL.

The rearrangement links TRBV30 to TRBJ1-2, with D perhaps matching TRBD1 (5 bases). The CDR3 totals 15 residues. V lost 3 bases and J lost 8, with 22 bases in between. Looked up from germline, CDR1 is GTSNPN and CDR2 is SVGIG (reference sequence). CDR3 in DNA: TGTGCCTGGAGCGCTAAAGTACGGGGGACTGCCGGCTACACCTTC. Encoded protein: CAWSAKVRGTAGYTF.

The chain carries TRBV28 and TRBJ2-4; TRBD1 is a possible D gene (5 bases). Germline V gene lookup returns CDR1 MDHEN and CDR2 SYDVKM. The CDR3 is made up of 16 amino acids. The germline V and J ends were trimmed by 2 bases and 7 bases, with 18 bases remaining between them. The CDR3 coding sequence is TGTGCCAGCAGTTTAATTGACAGCTCCTCTAGGAACATTCAGTACTTC. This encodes CASSLIDSSSRNIQYF.

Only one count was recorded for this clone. CDR3 amino acids: CASSLLDRANYGYTF. Written as DNA, the CDR3 is TGTGCCAGCAGCCTTTTAGACAGAGCTAACTATGGCTACACCTTC. The chain joins TRBV28 to TRBJ1-2; tentatively, D is TRBD1 (5 bases). Germline V gene lookup returns CDR1 MDHEN and CDR2 SYDVKM. V was shortened by 6 bases and J by 0 bases, with 14 bases between the two germline ends. CDR3 size: 15 residues.

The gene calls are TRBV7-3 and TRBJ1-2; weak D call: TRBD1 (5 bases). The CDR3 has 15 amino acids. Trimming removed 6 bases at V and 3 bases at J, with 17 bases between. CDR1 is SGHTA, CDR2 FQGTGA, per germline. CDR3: CASSQRRGEDYGYTF. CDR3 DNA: TGTGCCAGCAGTCAAAGGCGGGGCGAGGACTATGGCTACACCTTC. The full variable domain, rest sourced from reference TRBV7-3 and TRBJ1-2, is GAGVSQTPSNKVTEKGKYVELRCDPISGHTALYWYRQSLGQGPEFLIYFQGTGAADDSGLPNDRFFAVRPEGSVSTLKIQRTERGDSAVYLCASSQRRGEDYGYTFGSGTRLTVV.

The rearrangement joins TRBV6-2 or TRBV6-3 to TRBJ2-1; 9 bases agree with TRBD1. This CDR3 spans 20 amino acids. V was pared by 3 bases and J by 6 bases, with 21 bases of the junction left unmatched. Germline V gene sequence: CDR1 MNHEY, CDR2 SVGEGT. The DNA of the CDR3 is TGTGCCAGCAGTTATTCAGGGGTTTTACTCGGGGACAGGGAAATCAATGAGCAGTTCTTC. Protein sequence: CASSYSGVLLGDREINEQFF.

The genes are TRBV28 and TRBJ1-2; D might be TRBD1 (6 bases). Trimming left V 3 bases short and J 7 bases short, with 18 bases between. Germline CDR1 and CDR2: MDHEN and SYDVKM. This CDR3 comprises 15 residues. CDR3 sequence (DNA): TGTGCCAGCAGTTTCTCCACCAACAGGGTTCCTGGCTACACCTTC. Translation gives CASSFSTNRVPGYTF.

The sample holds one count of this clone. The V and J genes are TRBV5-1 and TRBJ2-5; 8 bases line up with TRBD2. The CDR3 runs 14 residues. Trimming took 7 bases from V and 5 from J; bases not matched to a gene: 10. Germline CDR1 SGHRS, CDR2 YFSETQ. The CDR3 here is CASCPGGPGETQYF. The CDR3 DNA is TGCGCCAGCTGCCCGGGGGGGCCGGGTGAGACCCAGTACTTC.

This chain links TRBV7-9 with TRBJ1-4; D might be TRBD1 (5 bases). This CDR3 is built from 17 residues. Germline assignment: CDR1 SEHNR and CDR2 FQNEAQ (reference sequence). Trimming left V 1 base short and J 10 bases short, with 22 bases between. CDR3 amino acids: CASSLDGRRQGLGKLFF. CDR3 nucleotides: TGTGCCAGCAGCTTAGACGGTCGTCGCCAGGGTCTGGGAAAACTGTTTTTT.

This CDR3 reads CASSQSAPQRGSSQQYF. CDR3 nucleotide sequence: TGTGCCAGCAGCCAATCGGCCCCTCAGCGGGGATCCTCTCAGCAGTACTTC. The V call is TRBV4-2, the J call TRBJ2-7; 7 bases align to TRBD2. V lost 2 bases and J lost 8; bases outside the gene matches: 18. The CDR3 is made up of 17 amino acids. Germline CDR1 and CDR2: LGHNA and YNFKEQ.

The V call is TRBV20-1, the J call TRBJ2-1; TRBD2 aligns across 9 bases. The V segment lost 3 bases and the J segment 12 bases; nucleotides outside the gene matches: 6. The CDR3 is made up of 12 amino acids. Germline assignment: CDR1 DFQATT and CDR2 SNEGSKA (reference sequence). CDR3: CSASEYSGGQFF. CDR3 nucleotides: TGCAGTGCTAGTGAATATAGCGGGGGGCAGTTCTTC.

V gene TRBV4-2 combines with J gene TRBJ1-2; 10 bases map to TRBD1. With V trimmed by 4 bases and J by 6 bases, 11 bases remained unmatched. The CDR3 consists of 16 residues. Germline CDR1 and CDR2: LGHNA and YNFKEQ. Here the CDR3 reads CASSRLGQGEMDGYTF. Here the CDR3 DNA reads TGTGCCAGCAGCCGCCTCGGACAGGGGGAAATGGATGGCTACACCTTC.

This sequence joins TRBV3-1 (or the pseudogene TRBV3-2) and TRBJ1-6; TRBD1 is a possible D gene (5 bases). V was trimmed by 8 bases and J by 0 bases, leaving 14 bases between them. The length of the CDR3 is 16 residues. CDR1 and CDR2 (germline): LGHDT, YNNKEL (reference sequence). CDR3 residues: CASCPGHSSYNSPLHF. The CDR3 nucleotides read TGTGCCAGCTGCCCAGGGCATAGCTCCTATAATTCACCCCTCCACTTT.

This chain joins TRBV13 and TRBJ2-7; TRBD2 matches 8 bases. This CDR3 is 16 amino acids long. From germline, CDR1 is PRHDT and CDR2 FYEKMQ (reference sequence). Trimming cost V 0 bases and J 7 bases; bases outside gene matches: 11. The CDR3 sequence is CASSLGSSGLRWEQYF. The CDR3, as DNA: TGTGCCAGCAGCTTAGGGTCTAGCGGGTTACGGTGGGAGCAGTACTTC.

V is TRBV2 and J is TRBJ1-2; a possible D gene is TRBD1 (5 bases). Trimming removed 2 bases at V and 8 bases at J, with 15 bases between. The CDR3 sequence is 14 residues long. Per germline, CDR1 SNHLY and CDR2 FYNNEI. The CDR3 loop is CASSESRVNRGYTF. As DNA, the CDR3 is TGTGCCAGCAGTGAAAGCAGGGTCAATCGGGGCTACACCTTC.

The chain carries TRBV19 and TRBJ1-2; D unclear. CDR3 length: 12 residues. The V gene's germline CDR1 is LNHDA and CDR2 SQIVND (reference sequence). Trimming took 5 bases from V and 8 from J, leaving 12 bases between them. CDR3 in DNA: TGTGCCAGTAGTTGGGCGTCGAGAGGCTACACCTTC. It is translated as CASSWASRGYTF.

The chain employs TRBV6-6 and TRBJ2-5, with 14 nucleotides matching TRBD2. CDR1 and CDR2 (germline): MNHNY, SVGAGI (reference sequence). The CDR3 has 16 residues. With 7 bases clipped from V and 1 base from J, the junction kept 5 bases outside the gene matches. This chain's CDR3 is CASKGTSGGFQETQYF. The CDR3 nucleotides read TGTGCCAGCAAAGGGACTAGCGGGGGTTTCCAAGAGACCCAGTACTTC.

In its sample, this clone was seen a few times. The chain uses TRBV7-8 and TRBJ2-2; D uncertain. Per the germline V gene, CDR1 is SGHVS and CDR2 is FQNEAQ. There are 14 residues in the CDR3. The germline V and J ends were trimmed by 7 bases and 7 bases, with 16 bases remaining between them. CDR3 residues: CASTLESFGGELFF. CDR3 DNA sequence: TGTGCCAGCACCCTCGAGAGTTTCGGCGGGGAGCTGTTTTTT.

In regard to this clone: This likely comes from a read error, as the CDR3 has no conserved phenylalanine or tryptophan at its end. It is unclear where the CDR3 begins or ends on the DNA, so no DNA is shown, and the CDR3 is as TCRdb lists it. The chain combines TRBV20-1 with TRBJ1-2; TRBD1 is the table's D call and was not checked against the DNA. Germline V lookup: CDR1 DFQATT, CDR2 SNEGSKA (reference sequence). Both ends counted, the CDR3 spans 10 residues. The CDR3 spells CSAGDRDLRI.

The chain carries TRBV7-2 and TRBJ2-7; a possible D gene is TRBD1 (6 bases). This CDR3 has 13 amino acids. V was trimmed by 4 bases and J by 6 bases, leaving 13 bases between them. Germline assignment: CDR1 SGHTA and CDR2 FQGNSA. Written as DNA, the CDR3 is TGTGCCAGCAGCTACCAGGACAGAACCGAGCAGTACTTC. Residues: CASSYQDRTEQYF.

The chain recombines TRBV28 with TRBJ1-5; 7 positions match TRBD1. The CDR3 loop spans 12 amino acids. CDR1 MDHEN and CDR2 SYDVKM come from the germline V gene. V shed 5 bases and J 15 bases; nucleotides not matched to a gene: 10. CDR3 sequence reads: CASSHGTVWRHF. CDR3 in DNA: TGTGCCAGCAGTCATGGGACAGTATGGAGGCATTTT.

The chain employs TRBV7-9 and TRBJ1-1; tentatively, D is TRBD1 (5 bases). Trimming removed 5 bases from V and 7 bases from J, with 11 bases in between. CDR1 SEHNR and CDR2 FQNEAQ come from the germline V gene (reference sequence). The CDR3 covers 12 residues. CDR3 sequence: CASSPPGIEAFF. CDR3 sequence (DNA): TGTGCCAGCAGCCCTCCAGGGATTGAAGCTTTCTTT.

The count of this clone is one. CDR3 nucleotide sequence: TGTGCCACCAGATCCTGGGGACAGGGGAGGGGGGATGAGCAGTTCTTC. It is translated as CATRSWGQGRGDEQFF. J is TRBJ2-1 and V is TRBV24-1, with 10 bases identical to TRBD1. The V segment lost 7 bases and the J segment 8 bases; nucleotides outside the gene matches: 13. CDR1 KGHDR and CDR2 SFDVKD come from the germline V gene. The CDR3 loop spans 16 amino acids.

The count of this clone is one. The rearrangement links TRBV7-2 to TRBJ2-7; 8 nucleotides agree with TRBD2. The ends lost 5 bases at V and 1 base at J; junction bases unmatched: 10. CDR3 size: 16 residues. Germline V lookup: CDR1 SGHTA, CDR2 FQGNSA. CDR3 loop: CASSLAGTSRSYEQYF. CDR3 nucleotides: TGTGCCAGCAGCCTTGCTGGGACTAGTAGATCCTACGAGCAGTACTTC.

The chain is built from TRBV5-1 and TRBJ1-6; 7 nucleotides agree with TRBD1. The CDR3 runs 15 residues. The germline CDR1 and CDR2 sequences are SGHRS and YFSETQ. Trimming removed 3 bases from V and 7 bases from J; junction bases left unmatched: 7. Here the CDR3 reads CASSSGTVGNSPLHF. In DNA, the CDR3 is TGCGCCAGCAGCTCCGGGACAGTGGGGAATTCACCCCTCCACTTT.